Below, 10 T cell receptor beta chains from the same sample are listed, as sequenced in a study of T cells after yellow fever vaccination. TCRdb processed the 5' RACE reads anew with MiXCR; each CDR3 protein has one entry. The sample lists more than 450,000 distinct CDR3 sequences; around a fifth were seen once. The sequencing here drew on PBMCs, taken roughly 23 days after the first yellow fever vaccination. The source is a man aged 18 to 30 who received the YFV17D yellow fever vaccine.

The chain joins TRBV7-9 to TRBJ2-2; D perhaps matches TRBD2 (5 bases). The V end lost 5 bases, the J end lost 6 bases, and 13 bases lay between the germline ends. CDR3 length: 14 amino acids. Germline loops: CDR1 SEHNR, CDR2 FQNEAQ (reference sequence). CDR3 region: CASSLLALPGELFF. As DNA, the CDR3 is TGTGCCAGCAGCCTATTAGCGTTACCCGGGGAGCTGTTTTTT. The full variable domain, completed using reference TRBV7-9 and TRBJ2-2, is DTGVSQNPRHKITKRGQNVTFRCDPISEHNRLYWYRQTLGQGPEFLTYFQNEAQLEKSRLLSDRFSAERPKGSFSTLEIQRTEQGDSAMYLCASSLLALPGELFFGEGSRLTVL.

The CDR3 protein is CASSPDRGDEQYV. The CDR3, as DNA: TGCGCCAGCAGCCCGGACAGGGGCGACGAGCAGTACGTC. This chain connects TRBV5-1 to TRBJ2-7, with 9 bases that match TRBD1. Germline assignment: CDR1 SGHRS and CDR2 YFSETQ. The length of the CDR3 is 13 residues. V shed 4 bases, J shed 5 bases, and the junction held 4 bases outside the gene matches.

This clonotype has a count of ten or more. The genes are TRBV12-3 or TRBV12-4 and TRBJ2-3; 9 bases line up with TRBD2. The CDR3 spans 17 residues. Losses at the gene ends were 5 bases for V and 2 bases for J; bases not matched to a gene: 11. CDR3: CASSPFLVAGATDTQYF. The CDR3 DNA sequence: TGTGCCAGCAGTCCCTTTTTGGTAGCGGGGGCCACAGATACGCAGTATTTT.

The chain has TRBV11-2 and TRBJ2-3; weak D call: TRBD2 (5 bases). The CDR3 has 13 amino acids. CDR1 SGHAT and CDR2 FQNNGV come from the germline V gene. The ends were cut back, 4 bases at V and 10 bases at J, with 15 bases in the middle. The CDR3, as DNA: TGTGCCAGCAGCTCCTACCTAGCTGGGGCGCAGTATTTT. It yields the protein CASSSYLAGAQYF.

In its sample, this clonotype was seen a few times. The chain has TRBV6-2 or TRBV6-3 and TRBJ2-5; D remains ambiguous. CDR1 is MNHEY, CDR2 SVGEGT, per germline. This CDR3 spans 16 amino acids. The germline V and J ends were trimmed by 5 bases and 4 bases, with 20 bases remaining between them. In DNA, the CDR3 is TGTGCCAGCAGTCCTGGTAGTGTAGCACGAGGAGAGACCCAGTACTTC. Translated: CASSPGSVARGETQYF.

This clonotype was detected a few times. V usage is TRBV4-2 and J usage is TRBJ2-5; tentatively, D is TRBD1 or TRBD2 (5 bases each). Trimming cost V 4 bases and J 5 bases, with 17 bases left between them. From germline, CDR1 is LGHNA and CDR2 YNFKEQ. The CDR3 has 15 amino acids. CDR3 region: CASSRLRDPGETQYF. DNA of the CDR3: TGTGCCAGCAGCCGACTCCGGGACCCTGGGGAGACCCAGTACTTC.

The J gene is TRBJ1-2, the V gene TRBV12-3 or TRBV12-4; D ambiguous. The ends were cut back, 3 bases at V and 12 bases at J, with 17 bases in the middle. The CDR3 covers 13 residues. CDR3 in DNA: TGTGCCAGCAGTTTTATCTTTTCGGCAGCTGACACCTTC. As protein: CASSFIFSAADTF.

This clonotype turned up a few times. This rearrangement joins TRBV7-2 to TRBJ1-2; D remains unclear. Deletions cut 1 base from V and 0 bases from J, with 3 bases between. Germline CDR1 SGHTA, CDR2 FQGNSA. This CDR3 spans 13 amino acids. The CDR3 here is CASSLDTNYGYTF. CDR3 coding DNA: TGTGCCAGCAGCTTAGACACTAACTATGGCTACACCTTC.

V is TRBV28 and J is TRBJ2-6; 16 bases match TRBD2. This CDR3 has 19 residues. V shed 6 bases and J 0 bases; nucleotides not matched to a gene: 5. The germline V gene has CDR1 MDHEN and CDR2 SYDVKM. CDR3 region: CASRGLAGGNSSGANVLTF. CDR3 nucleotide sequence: TGTGCCAGCAGGGGACTAGCGGGGGGGAATAGCTCTGGGGCCAACGTCCTGACTTTC.

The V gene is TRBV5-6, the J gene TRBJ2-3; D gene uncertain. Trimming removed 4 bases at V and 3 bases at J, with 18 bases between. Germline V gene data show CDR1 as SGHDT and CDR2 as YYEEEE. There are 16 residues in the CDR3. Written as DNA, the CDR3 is TGTGCCAGCAGCCTCCTAAACAGAGCCTATACAGATACGCAGTATTTT. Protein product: CASSLLNRAYTDTQYF.